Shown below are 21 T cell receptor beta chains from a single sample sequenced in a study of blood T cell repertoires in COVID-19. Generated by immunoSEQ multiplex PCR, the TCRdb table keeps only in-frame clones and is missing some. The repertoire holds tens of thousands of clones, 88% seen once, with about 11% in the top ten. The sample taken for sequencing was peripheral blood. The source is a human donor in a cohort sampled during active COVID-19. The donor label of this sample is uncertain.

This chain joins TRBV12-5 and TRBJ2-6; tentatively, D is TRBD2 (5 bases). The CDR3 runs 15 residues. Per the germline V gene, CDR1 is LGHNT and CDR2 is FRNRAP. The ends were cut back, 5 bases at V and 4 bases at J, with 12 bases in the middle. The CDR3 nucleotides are TGTGCTAGTGGTCCCGGGATATCGGGGGCCAACGTCCTGACTTTC. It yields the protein CASGPGISGANVLTF.

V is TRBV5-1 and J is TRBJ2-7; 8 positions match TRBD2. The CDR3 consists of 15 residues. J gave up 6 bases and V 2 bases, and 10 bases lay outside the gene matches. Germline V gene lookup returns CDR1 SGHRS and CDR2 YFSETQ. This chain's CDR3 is CASSLAAGVVGEQYF. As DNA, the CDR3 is TGCGCCAGCAGCTTAGCAGCGGGAGTAGTAGGCGAGCAGTACTTC.

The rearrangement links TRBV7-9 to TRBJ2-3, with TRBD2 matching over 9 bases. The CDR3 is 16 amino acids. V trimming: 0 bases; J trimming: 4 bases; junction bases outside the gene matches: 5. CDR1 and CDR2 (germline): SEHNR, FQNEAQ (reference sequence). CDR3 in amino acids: CASSLASGSGADTQYF. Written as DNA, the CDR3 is TGTGCCAGCAGCTTAGCTAGCGGGAGTGGGGCAGATACGCAGTATTTT.

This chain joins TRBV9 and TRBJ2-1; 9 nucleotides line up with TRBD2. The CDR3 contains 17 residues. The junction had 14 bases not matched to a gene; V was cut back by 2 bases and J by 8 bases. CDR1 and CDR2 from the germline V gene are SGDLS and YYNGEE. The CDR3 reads CASSVRIPASGNDEQFF. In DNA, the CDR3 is TGTGCCAGCAGCGTCCGTATTCCGGCTAGCGGGAATGATGAGCAGTTCTTC.

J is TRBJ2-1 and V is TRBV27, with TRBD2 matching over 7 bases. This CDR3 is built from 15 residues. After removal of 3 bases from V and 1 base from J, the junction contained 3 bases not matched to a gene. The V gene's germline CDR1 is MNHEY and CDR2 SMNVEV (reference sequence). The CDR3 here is CASSLAGESYNEQFF. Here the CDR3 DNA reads TGTGCCAGCAGTTTGGCGGGAGAATCCTACAATGAGCAGTTCTTC.

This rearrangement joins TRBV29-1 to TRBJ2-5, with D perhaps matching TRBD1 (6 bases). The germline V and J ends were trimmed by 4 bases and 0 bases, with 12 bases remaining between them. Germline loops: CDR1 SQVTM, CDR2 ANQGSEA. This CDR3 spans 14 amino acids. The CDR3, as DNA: TGCAGCGTTGTAGGCAGGGGTCACCAAGAGACCCAGTACTTC. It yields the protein CSVVGRGHQETQYF.

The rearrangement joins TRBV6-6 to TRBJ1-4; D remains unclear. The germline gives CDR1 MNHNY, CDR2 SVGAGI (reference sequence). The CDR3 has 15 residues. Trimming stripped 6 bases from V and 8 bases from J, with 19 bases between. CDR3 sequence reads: CASSPGDAGREKLFF. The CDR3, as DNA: TGTGCCAGCAGCCCCGGGGATGCCGGACGGGAAAAACTGTTTTTT.

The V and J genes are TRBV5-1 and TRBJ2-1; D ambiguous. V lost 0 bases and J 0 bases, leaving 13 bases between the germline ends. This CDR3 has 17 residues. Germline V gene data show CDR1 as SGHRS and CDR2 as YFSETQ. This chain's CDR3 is CASSLGAADSSYNEQFF. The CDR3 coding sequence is TGCGCCAGCAGCTTGGGTGCTGCGGATAGCTCCTACAATGAGCAGTTCTTC. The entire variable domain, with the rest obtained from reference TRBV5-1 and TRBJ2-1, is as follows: KAGVTQTPRYLIKTRGQQVTLSCSPISGHRSVSWYQQTPGQGLQFLFEYFSETQRNKGNFPGRFSGRQFSNSRSEMNVSTLELGDSALYLCASSLGAADSSYNEQFFGPGTRLTVL.

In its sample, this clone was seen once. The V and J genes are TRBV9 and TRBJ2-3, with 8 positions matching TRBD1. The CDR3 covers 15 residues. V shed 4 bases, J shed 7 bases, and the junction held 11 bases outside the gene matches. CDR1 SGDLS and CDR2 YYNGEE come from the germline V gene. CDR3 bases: TGTGCCAGCAGCCCTGAGGGAGACAGGGGATATACGCAGTATTTT. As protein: CASSPEGDRGYTQYF.

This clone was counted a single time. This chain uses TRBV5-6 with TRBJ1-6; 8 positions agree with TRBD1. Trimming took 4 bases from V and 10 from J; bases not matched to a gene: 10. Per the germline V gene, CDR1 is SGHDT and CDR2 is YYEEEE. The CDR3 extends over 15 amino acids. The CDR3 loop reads CASSETGQGQSPLHF. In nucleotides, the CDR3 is TGTGCCAGCAGCGAAACAGGACAGGGACAATCACCCCTCCACTTT.

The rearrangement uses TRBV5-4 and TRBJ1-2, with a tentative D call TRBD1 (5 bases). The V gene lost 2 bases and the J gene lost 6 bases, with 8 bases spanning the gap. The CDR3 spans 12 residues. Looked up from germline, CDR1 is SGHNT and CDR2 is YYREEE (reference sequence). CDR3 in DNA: TGTGCCAGCAGCTTTTGGGGGGATGGCTACACCTTC. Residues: CASSFWGDGYTF.

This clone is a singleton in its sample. CDR3 protein: CASSDRGRGGELFF. CDR3 nucleotides: TGTGCCAGCAGCGACAGGGGGCGAGGCGGGGAGCTGTTTTTT. The rearrangement uses TRBV6-4 and TRBJ2-2, with TRBD1 identical over 10 bases. CDR1 is MRHNA and CDR2 is SNTAGT in the germline V gene. With V trimmed by 6 bases and J by 7 bases, 5 bases remained unmatched. This CDR3 contains 14 residues.

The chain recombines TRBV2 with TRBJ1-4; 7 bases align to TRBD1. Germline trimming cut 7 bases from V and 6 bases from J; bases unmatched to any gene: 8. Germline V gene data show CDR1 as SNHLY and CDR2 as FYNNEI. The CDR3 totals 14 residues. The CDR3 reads CASKEGAWDEKLFF. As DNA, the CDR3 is TGTGCCAGCAAAGAGGGGGCATGGGATGAAAAACTGTTTTTT.

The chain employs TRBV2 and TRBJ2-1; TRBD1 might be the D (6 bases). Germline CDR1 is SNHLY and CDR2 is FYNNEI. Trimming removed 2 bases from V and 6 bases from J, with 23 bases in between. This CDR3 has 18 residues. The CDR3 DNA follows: TGTGCCAGCAGTGAAAAGGGGACACAGGGTCTGTGGGGCAATGAGCAGTTCTTC. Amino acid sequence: CASSEKGTQGLWGNEQFF.

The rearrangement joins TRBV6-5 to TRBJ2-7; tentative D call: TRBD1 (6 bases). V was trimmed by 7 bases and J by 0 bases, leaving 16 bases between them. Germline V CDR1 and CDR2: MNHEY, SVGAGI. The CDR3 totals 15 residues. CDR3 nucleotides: TGTGCCAGCACCGTGTGGCAGGGGAGCTCCTACGAGCAGTACTTC. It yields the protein CASTVWQGSSYEQYF.

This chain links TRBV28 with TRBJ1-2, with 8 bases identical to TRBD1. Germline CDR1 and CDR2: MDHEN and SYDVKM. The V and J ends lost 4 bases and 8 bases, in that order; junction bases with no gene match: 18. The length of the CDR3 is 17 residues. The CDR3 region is CASSSTGTGRVQGGYTF. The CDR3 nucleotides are TGTGCCAGCAGTTCTACCGGGACAGGCAGAGTTCAGGGGGGCTACACCTTC.

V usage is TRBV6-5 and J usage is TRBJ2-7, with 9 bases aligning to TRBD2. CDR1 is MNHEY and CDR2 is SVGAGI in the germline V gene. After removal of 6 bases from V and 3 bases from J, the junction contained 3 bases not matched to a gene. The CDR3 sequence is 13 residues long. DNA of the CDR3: TGTGCCAGCAGGGCGACTAGCGGCTACGAGCAGTACTTC. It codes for CASRATSGYEQYF.

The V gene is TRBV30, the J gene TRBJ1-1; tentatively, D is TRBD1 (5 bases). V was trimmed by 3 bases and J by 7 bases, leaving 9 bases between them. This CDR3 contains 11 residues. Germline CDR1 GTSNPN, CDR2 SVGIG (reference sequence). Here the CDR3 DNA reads TGTGCCTGGAGCAGACAGATTGAAGCTTTCTTT. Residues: CAWSRQIEAFF.

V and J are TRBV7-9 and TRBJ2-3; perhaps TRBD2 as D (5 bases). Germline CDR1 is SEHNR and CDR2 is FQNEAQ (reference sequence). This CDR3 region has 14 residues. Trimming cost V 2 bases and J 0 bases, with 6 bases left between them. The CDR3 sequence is CASSLRGSTDTQYF. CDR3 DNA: TGTGCCAGCAGCTTACGGGGAAGCACAGATACGCAGTATTTT.

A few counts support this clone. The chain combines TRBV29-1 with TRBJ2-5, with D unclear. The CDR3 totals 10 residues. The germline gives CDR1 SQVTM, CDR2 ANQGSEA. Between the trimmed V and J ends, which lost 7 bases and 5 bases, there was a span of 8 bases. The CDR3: CSAELETQYF. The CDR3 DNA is TGCAGCGCCGAGTTGGAGACCCAGTACTTC.

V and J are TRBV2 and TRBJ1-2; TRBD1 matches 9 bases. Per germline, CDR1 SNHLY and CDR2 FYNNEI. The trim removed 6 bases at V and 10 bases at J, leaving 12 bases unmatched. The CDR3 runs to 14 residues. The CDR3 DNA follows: TGTGCCAGCAGCGCCGCCGGACAGGGGTCGGTCTACACCTTC. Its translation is CASSAAGQGSVYTF.